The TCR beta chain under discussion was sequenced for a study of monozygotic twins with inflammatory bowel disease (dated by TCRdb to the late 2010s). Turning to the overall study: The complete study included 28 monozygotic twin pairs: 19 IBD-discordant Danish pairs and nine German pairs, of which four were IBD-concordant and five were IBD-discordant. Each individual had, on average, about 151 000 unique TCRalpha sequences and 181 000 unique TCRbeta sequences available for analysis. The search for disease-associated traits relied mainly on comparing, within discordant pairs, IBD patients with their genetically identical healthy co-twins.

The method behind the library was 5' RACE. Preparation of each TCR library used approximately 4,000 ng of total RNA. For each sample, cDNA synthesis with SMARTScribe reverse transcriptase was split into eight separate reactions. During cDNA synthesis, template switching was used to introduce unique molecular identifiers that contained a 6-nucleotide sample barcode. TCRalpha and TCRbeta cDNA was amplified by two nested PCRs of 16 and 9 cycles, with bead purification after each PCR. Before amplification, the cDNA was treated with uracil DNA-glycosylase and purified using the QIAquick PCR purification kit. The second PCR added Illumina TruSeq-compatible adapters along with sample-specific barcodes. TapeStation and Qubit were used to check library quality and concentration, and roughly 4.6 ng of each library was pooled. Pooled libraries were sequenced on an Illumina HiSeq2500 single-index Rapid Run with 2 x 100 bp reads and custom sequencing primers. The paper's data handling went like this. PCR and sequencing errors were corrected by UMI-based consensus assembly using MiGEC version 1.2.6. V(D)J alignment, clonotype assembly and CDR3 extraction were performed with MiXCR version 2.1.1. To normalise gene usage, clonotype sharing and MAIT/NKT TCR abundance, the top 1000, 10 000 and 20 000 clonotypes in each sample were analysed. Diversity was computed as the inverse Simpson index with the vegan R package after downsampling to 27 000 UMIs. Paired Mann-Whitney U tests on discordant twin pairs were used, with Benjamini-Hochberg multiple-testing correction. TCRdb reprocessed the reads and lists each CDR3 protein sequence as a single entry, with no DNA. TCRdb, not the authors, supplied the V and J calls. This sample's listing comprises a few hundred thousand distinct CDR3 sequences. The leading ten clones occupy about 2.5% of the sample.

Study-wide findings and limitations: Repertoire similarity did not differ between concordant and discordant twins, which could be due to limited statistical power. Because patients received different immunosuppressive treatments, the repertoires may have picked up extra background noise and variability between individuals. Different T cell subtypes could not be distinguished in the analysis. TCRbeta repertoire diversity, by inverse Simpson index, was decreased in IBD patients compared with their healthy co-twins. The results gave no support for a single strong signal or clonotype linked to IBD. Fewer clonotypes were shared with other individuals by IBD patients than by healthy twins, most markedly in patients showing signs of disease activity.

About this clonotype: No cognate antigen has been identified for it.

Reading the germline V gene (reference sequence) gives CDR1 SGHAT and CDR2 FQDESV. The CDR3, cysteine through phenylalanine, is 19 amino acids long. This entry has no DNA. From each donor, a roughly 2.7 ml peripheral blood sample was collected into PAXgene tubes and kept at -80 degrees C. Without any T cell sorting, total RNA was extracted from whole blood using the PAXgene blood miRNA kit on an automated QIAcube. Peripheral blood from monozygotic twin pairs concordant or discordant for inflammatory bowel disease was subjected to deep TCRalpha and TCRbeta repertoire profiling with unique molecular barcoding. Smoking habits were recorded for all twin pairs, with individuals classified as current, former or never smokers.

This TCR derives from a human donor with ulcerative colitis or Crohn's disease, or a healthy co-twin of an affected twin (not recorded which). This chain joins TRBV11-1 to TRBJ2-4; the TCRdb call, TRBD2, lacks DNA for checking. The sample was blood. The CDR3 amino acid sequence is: CASSLIVGEAAVVKNIQYF. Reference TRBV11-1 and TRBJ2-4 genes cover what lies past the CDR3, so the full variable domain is EAEVAQSPRYKITEKSQAVAFWCDPISGHATLYWYRQILGQGPELLVQFQDESVVDDSQLPKDRFSAERLKGVDSTLKIQPAELGDSAMYLCASSLIVGEAAVVKNIQYFGAGTRLSVL.